This TCR beta chain appears in the sequencing data of a study of regulatory T cells in long-lasting Graves disease. Whole-study results and caveats: Newly diagnosed disease favored TRBV20-1 and TRBJ2-1 over persistent disease. Persistent Graves' cases showed lower TCR diversity than newly diagnosed cases.

Arm-PCR of CDR3 regions with iRepertoire HTBI primers generated TCR beta libraries. A single record per CDR3 protein comes from TCRdb applying MiXCR to the multiplex PCR reads. The sample yields 350,000 to 450,000 distinct CDR3 sequences, about 15% seen once. Germline CDR1 is LNHNV and CDR2 is YYDKDF (reference sequence). With 0 bases removed from V and 6 bases from J, the gap between germline ends came to 14 bases. CDR3 length equals 15 residues. Described time point: newly diagnosed GD, antithyroid drugs for less than 3 months. PBMC RNA was the source of the TCR library. As regards this clonotype: Its antigen is currently unknown.

These data were also reused for a study on T cells in Graves' hyperthyroidism and ophthalmopathy.

The sequencing here drew on peripheral blood mononuclear cells (PBMCs), taken at new diagnosis, from a patient treated with antithyroid drugs. The gene calls are TRBV15 and TRBJ1-1; D uncertain. The source is a woman in her 40s with Graves disease. CDR3 sequence reads: CATSRDGARSPEAFF. The CDR3 coding sequence is TGTGCCACCAGCAGAGACGGCGCGAGGAGCCCTGAAGCTTTCTTT.